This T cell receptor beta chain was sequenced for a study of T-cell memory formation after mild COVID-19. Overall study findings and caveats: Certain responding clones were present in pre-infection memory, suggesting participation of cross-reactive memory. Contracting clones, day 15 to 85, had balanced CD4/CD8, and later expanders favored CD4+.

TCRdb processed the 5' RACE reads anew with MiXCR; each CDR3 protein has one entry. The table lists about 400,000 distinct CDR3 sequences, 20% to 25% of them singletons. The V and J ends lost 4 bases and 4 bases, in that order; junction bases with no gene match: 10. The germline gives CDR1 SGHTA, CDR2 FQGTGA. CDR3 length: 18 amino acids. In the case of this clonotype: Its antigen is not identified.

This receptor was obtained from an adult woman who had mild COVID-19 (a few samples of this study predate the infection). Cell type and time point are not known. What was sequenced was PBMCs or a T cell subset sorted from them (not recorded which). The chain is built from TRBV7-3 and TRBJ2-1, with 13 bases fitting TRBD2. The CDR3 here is CASSSPRTSGSYYNEQFF. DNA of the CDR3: TGTGCCAGCAGCTCTCCTCGGACTAGCGGGAGTTATTACAATGAGCAGTTCTTC. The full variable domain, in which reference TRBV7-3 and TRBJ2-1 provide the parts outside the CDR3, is GAGVSQTPSNKVTEKGKYVELRCDPISGHTALYWYRQSLGQGPEFLIYFQGTGAADDSGLPNDRFFAVRPEGSVSTLKIQRTERGDSAVYLCASSSPRTSGSYYNEQFFGPGTRLTVL.